The entry that follows covers one TCR beta chain sequence. J was trimmed by 5 bases and V by 4 bases; bases with no gene match: 8. From germline, CDR1 is SQVTM and CDR2 ANQGSEA. The CDR3 contains 15 residues. Reverse transcription of 0.5 to 1 ug RNA used random hexamers. TCRdb re-analysed the immunoSEQ multiplex PCR reads in MiXCR, keeping a single row per CDR3 protein. The table includes 120,000 or so distinct CDR3 sequences, approximately 94% detected once. The data belong to a study of CD8 T cells in Susac syndrome. Material for sequencing was CD4+ T cells from PBMCs. This TCR was recovered from a human donor with multiple sclerosis. The gene calls are TRBV29-1 and TRBJ1-6, with 7 bases lining up with TRBD1. The CDR3 region is CSVADGTDNNSPLHF. The CDR3 DNA follows: TGCAGCGTTGCGGATGGGACAGATAATAATTCACCCCTCCACTTT.